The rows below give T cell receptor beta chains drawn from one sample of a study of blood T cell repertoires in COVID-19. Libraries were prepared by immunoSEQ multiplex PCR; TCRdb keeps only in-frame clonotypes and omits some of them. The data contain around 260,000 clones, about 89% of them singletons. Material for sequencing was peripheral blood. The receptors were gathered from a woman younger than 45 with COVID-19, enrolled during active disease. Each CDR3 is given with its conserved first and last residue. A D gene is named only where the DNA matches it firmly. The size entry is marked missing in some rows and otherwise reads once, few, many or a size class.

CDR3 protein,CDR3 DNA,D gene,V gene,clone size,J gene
CASSLAGFGANVLTF,TGTGCCAGCAGTTTAGCGGGTTTTGGGGCCAACGTCCTGACTTTC,-,TRBV28,-,TRBJ2-6
CSARAGGTQYF,TGCAGTGCTAGGGCAGGGGGTACGCAGTATTTT,TRBD1,TRBV20-1,-,TRBJ2-3
CSGDLAGVSDTQYF,TGCAGCGGCGACCTAGCGGGAGTATCAGATACGCAGTATTTT,TRBD2,TRBV29-1,-,TRBJ2-3
CASSVSGLAGYNEQFF,TGTGCCAGCAGTGTATCTGGACTAGCGGGCTACAATGAGCAGTTCTTC,TRBD2,TRBV28,-,TRBJ2-1
CASSLLEAQETQYF,TGCGCCAGCAGCTTGTTAGAAGCGCAAGAGACCCAGTACTTC,-,TRBV5-1,-,TRBJ2-5
CASSLGGDKNYGYTF,TGCGCCAGCAGCTTGGGGGGAGACAAGAACTATGGCTACACCTTC,-,TRBV5-1,-,TRBJ1-2
CASSGTYGNTEAFF,TGTGCCAGCAGTGGAACATATGGGAACACTGAAGCTTTCTTT,-,TRBV2,-,TRBJ1-1
CASSPGQGTYEQYF,TGTGCCAGCAGTCCGGGACAGGGGACATACGAGCAGTACTTC,TRBD1,TRBV2,-,TRBJ2-7
CASSNAGTGGSTEAFF,TGTGCCAGTAGCAACGCCGGGACAGGGGGTTCCACTGAAGCTTTCTTT,TRBD1,TRBV19,-,TRBJ1-1
CASSLQGGTGANVLTF,TGTGCCAGCAGTTTGCAGGGAGGAACTGGGGCCAACGTCCTGACTTTC,-,TRBV27,few,TRBJ2-6
CASSLRLAAEQFF,TGTGCCAGCAGTTTACGGCTAGCGGCAGAGCAGTTCTTC,TRBD2,TRBV28,-,TRBJ2-1
CASSLGGGISYNSPLHF,TGTGCCAGCAGCTTAGGAGGAGGGATCTCCTATAATTCACCCCTCCACTTT,-,TRBV7-8,-,TRBJ1-6
CASSQRDGSGTGELFF,TGTGCCAGCAGCCAACGAGACGGGAGTGGCACCGGGGAGCTGTTTTTT,-,TRBV3-1/TRBV3-2,-,TRBJ2-2
CASSQDSGGAYEQYF,TGTGCCAGCAGCCAAGATTCTGGGGGGGCATACGAGCAGTACTTC,-,TRBV4-2,-,TRBJ2-7
CATRTSGIIYEQYF,TGTGCCACCCGGACTAGCGGGATTATCTACGAGCAGTACTTC,TRBD2,TRBV2,-,TRBJ2-7
CASSLVGDQPQHF,TGCGCCAGCAGCTTGGTGGGCGATCAGCCCCAGCATTTT,-,TRBV5-1,-,TRBJ1-5
CASRYARYGVYEQYF,TGTGCCAGCAGGTACGCCCGGTACGGTGTTTACGAGCAGTACTTC,-,TRBV6-5,-,TRBJ2-7
CASSSGGTEAFF,TGTGCCAGCAGCTCGGGTGGAACTGAAGCTTTCTTT,-,TRBV7-3,-,TRBJ1-1
CASSQTTGAVEEQYF,TGTGCCAGCAGCCAAACGACAGGGGCCGTCGAGGAGCAGTACTTC,TRBD1,TRBV7-9,once,TRBJ2-7
CAWSPGTTYNSPLHF,TGTGCCTGGAGTCCCGGGACAACTTATAATTCACCCCTCCACTTT,-,TRBV30,-,TRBJ1-6
CASSYTGGNTIYF,TGTGCCAGCAGTTACACAGGGGGGAACACCATATATTTT,TRBD1,TRBV6-5,-,TRBJ1-3
CATSRDPSGETQYF,TGTGCCACCAGCAGAGATCCTAGCGGAGAGACCCAGTACTTC,TRBD2,TRBV15,-,TRBJ2-5
CASSRDSTYNEQFF,TGTGCCAGCAGCCGGGACTCTACCTACAATGAGCAGTTCTTC,-,TRBV3-1/TRBV3-2,-,TRBJ2-1
CASSLAVGAPPLHF,TGCGCCAGCAGCTTAGCGGTGGGGGCACCACCCCTCCACTTT,-,TRBV5-1,-,TRBJ1-6
CATGQGPYEQYF,TGTGCCACCGGACAGGGACCCTACGAGCAGTACTTC,TRBD1,TRBV6-5,-,TRBJ2-7
CSVALNTEAFF,TGCAGCGTGGCCCTGAACACTGAAGCTTTCTTT,-,TRBV29-1,-,TRBJ1-1
CASSAGTAQETQYF,TGCGCCAGCAGCGCAGGGACAGCCCAAGAGACCCAGTACTTC,TRBD1,TRBV5-1,-,TRBJ2-5
CSASLPPIRGTYEQYF,TGCAGTGCTAGTCTCCCCCCTATTCGGGGGACCTACGAGCAGTACTTC,-,TRBV20-1,-,TRBJ2-7
CASSLGIGDTFSTEAFF,TGTGCCAGCAGCTTAGGGATTGGTGACACCTTTAGTACTGAAGCTTTCTTT,-,TRBV7-6,-,TRBJ1-1
CATIPNIGGGPDRAVNQPQHF,TGTGCCACCATCCCTAATATAGGAGGAGGCCCCGACAGGGCGGTCAATCAGCCCCAGCATTTT,TRBD1,TRBV24-1,once,TRBJ1-5
CASSPWTETYEQYF,TGCGCCAGCAGCCCCTGGACAGAGACCTACGAGCAGTACTTC,-,TRBV5-1,-,TRBJ2-7
CASSGGGTETQYF,TGTGCCAGCAGTGGGGGGGGCACGGAGACCCAGTACTTC,-,TRBV12-3/TRBV12-4,-,TRBJ2-5
CASSRTGSSPLHF,TGTGCCAGCAGCCGGACAGGTAGTTCACCCCTCCACTTT,TRBD1,TRBV7-9,-,TRBJ1-6
CASSQESLAGAYEQYF,TGCGCCAGCAGCCAAGAATCCCTAGCGGGGGCCTACGAGCAGTACTTC,TRBD2,TRBV4-1,-,TRBJ2-7
CASSSGEVANEKLFF,TGTGCCAGCAGTTCAGGGGAAGTGGCTAATGAAAAACTGTTTTTT,-,TRBV6-5,-,TRBJ1-4
CASSTGEYDEKLFF,TGTGCCAGCAGCACAGGGGAATACGATGAAAAACTGTTTTTT,TRBD1,TRBV6-5,-,TRBJ1-4
CASSLVASGANVLTF,TGTGCCAGCAGCTTAGTTGCGTCTGGGGCCAACGTCCTGACTTTC,-,TRBV7-2,-,TRBJ2-6
CASSLETDPITDTQYF,TGTGCCAGCAGCTTAGAGACAGACCCAATCACAGATACGCAGTATTTT,-,TRBV11-2,-,TRBJ2-3
CASSQGGLNTEAFF,TGTGCCAGCAGCCAAGGGGGCTTGAACACTGAAGCTTTCTTT,-,TRBV3-1/TRBV3-2,-,TRBJ1-1
CASSAGQTYEQYF,TGTGCCAGTAGTGCGGGACAGACCTACGAGCAGTACTTC,-,TRBV19,-,TRBJ2-7
CASSETGNQPQHF,TGTGCCAGCAGTGAGACAGGGAATCAGCCCCAGCATTTT,TRBD1,TRBV6-1,-,TRBJ1-5
CASSFDGMGNSPLHF,TGCGCCAGCAGCTTCGACGGAATGGGCAATTCACCCCTCCACTTT,-,TRBV5-1,-,TRBJ1-6
CASSVEAAGANVLTF,TGTGCCAGCAGCGTAGAAGCGGCGGGGGCCAACGTCCTGACTTTC,-,TRBV9,-,TRBJ2-6
CASSQRQGETEAFF,TGTGCCAGCAGCCAACGACAGGGTGAGACTGAAGCTTTCTTT,TRBD1,TRBV7-9,-,TRBJ1-1
CAISEDRNSPLHF,TGTGCCATCAGTGAGGACAGGAATTCACCCCTCCACTTT,-,TRBV10-3,-,TRBJ1-6
CASSSRDTSSYNSPLHF,TGTGCCAGCAGCTCCCGGGACACGAGCTCCTATAATTCACCCCTCCACTTT,-,TRBV11-2,-,TRBJ1-6
CASSLGLRGTGELFF,TGTGCCAGCAGCTTAGGTCTTAGGGGCACCGGGGAGCTGTTTTTT,-,TRBV7-6,-,TRBJ2-2
CASSLVRGDTQYF,TGTGCCAGCAGCTTAGTACGGGGAGATACGCAGTATTTT,-,TRBV7-2,-,TRBJ2-3
CASSSYSGEQFF,TGTGCCAGCAGTTCTTATAGCGGTGAGCAGTTCTTC,-,TRBV6-5,-,TRBJ2-1
CASSTTGTLTGELFF,TGTGCCAGTAGTACTACAGGCACCCTTACCGGGGAGCTGTTTTTT,-,TRBV19,-,TRBJ2-2
CASSLGFGGRDYGYTF,TGTGCCAGCAGCTTAGGCTTTGGAGGGAGAGACTATGGCTACACCTTC,-,TRBV11-1,-,TRBJ1-2
CASSIGGQILTEAFF,TGTGCCAGTAGTATAGGAGGGCAGATCCTCACTGAAGCTTTCTTT,-,TRBV19,few,TRBJ1-1
CASSSFNEKLFF,TGTGCCAGCAGTTCATTTAATGAAAAACTGTTTTTT,-,TRBV27,-,TRBJ1-4
CASSRDPQGDAGNTIYF,TGCGCCAGCAGCAGGGACCCCCAGGGGGATGCAGGAAACACCATATATTTT,TRBD1,TRBV5-1,-,TRBJ1-3
CASSLLLAGGDNTGELFF,TGTGCCAGCAGTTTACTGCTGGCGGGAGGGGATAACACCGGGGAGCTGTTTTTT,TRBD2,TRBV27,-,TRBJ2-2
CASSPRDRPYEQYF,TGTGCCAGCAGCCCCCGGGACAGGCCATACGAGCAGTACTTC,TRBD1,TRBV3-1/TRBV3-2,-,TRBJ2-7
CASSDSTQGSSYNEQFF,TGTGCCAGCAGTGACTCGACACAGGGAAGCTCCTACAATGAGCAGTTCTTC,-,TRBV6-4,-,TRBJ2-1